This TCR beta chain stems from a study of cytomegalovirus exposure and HLA in healthy donors. Germline CDR1 and CDR2: MNHEY and SVGAGI. The CDR3 sequence is 14 residues long. V dropped 4 bases and J dropped 1 base, with 10 bases sitting between them. Clones were sequenced by immunoSEQ multiplex PCR, and TCRdb holds only the in-frame ones, with some missing. The top ten clones hold less than 3% of a sample with 260,000 or so clones, around 87% of them seen once. This chain connects TRBV6-5 to TRBJ1-1; D may be TRBD1 (5 bases). This receptor was taken from a man between 18 and 29 years old in good health and CMV-seronegative. The sequenced sample was PBMCs. CDR3 residues: CASSFTTENTEAFF. The CDR3 DNA follows: TGTGCCAGCAGTTTTACGACAGAGAACACTGAAGCTTTCTTT.